This TCR beta chain is from a study of shared clonotypes between healthy human individuals. For the study at large: Ranging from 18 to 49 in age, donors were a couple of women and a few men. Three CD4 naive, three CD4 memory, two CD8 naive and one CD8 memory plate were used per donor. Study-level results: When naive CD4 clonotypes were compared across a handful of donors, about 5% were shared.

Naive CD8 isolation took CD45RO-negative cells positively selected for CCR7 and excluded terminally differentiated effector memory CD45RA+ cells. The CDR3 contains 15 residues. V was clipped by 3 bases and J by 6 bases; unmatched bases: 7. Germline V gives CDR1 SNHLY, CDR2 FYNNEI. Assay runs were performed at deep level. Sequenced by immunoSEQ multiplex PCR; TCRdb stores in-frame clones only, minus some. The sample yields more than 2 million clones, approximately 94% seen once. Points on this clone: The target antigen is unknown.

Sequencing input: naive CD8+ T cells sorted from blood. The clonotype comes from a man in his late teens or twenties in good health. V gene TRBV2 combines with J gene TRBJ2-3; 9 bases are a match to TRBD2. DNA for the CDR3: TGTGCCAGCAGTGAGGGGACTAGCTTTACGGATACGCAGTATTTT. This gives the protein CASSEGTSFTDTQYF.